The 8 T cell receptor beta chains below come from one sample, sequenced in a study of control samples from healthy donors and cancer patients. Repertoires were generated with immunoSEQ multiplex PCR, while TCRdb's copy carries only in-frame clones and drops some. The sample gives approximately 59,000 clones, around 87% of which show up once; 9.5% to 15% is in the top ten. The sample taken for sequencing was PBMCs. These receptors were taken from a woman in her fifties or sixties with lung cancer.

The chain links TRBV18 to TRBJ2-7; no clear D. Trimming removed 4 bases at V and 2 bases at J, with 12 bases between. Germline V lookup: CDR1 KGHSH, CDR2 LQKENI. The CDR3 totals 14 residues. The CDR3 region is CASSREVTPYEQYF. In DNA, the CDR3 is TGTGCCAGCTCACGAGAAGTAACTCCCTACGAGCAGTACTTC. The full variable domain, completed using reference TRBV18 and TRBJ2-7, is NAGVMQNPRHLVRRRGQEARLRCSPMKGHSHVYWYRQLPEEGLKFMVYLQKENIIDESGMPKERFSAEFPKEGPSILRIQQVVRGDSAAYFCASSREVTPYEQYFGPGTRLTVT.

This sequence joins TRBV20-1 and TRBJ1-5; D might be TRBD1 (5 bases). There are 16 residues in the CDR3. The germline V and J ends were trimmed by 3 bases and 0 bases, with 15 bases remaining between them. Germline lookup yields CDR1 DFQATT and CDR2 SNEGSKA (reference sequence). The CDR3 nucleotides read TGCAGTGCTAGTAGGCAGGGAGACTTTAGCAATCAGCCCCAGCATTTT. Protein sequence: CSASRQGDFSNQPQHF.

The V gene is TRBV3-1 (or the pseudogene TRBV3-2), the J gene TRBJ2-1; tentatively, D is TRBD1 or TRBD2 (5 bases each). This CDR3 is 16 amino acids long. Germline V CDR1 and CDR2: LGHDT, YNNKEL (reference sequence). Trimming took off 1 base at V and 8 bases at J, with 18 bases between the two ends. The CDR3: CASSQGWGRTSDEQFF. CDR3 nucleotides: TGTGCCAGCAGCCAAGGGTGGGGACGGACCTCCGATGAGCAGTTCTTC.

The chain has TRBV5-4 and TRBJ2-1, with 9 bases fitting TRBD2. CDR1 is SGHNT, CDR2 YYREEE, per germline (reference sequence). V was clipped by 4 bases and J by 8 bases; unmatched bases: 10. The CDR3 length is 15 residues. The CDR3 region is CASSTPLSGSYEQFF. The CDR3 nucleotides read TGTGCCAGCAGCACGCCGCTTAGCGGGAGTTATGAGCAGTTCTTC.

The chain has TRBV18 and TRBJ1-3; maybe TRBD1 (6 bases). Germline V gives CDR1 KGHSH, CDR2 LQKENI. The CDR3 runs 17 residues. Trimming took 1 base from V and 0 from J, leaving 13 bases between them. The CDR3 DNA reads as TGTGCCAGCTCACCACGGCGGACAGTCAGCTCTGGAAACACCATATATTTT. This gives the protein CASSPRRTVSSGNTIYF. The full variable domain, completed using reference TRBV18 and TRBJ1-3, is NAGVMQNPRHLVRRRGQEARLRCSPMKGHSHVYWYRQLPEEGLKFMVYLQKENIIDESGMPKERFSAEFPKEGPSILRIQQVVRGDSAAYFCASSPRRTVSSGNTIYFGEGSWLTVV.

This rearrangement joins TRBV5-4 to TRBJ1-6; D unclear. This CDR3 has 16 residues. Germline CDR1 is SGHNT and CDR2 is YYREEE (reference sequence). With 4 bases removed from V and 8 bases from J, the gap between germline ends came to 19 bases. The CDR3 reads CASSAMSMGSDSPLHF. DNA of the CDR3: TGTGCCAGCAGCGCTATGAGTATGGGCTCGGATTCACCCCTCCACTTT.

CDR3 protein: CASNKGTLSYEQYF. CDR3 coding DNA: TGTGCCAGCAATAAGGGGACATTGTCCTACGAGCAGTACTTC. This chain connects TRBV2 to TRBJ2-7, with D possibly being TRBD1 (6 bases). The CDR3 extends over 14 amino acids. Trimming removed 7 bases at V and 1 base at J, with 14 bases between. Germline V gene data show CDR1 as SNHLY and CDR2 as FYNNEI.

This clone was counted between two and nine times. CDR3 sequence: CASSLVRGGTDTQYF. The CDR3, as DNA: TGTGCCAGCAGCTTAGTCAGGGGTGGCACAGATACGCAGTATTTT. This chain links TRBV7-9 with TRBJ2-3; a possible D gene is TRBD1 (6 bases). The V gene lost 1 base and the J gene lost 1 base, with 9 bases spanning the gap. Germline CDR1 SEHNR, CDR2 FQNEAQ (reference sequence). The CDR3 covers 15 residues. Based on the CDR3 plus reference TRBV7-9 and TRBJ2-3, the full variable domain is DTGVSQNPRHKITKRGQNVTFRCDPISEHNRLYWYRQTLGQGPEFLTYFQNEAQLEKSRLLSDRFSAERPKGSFSTLEIQRTEQGDSAMYLCASSLVRGGTDTQYFGPGTRLTVL.